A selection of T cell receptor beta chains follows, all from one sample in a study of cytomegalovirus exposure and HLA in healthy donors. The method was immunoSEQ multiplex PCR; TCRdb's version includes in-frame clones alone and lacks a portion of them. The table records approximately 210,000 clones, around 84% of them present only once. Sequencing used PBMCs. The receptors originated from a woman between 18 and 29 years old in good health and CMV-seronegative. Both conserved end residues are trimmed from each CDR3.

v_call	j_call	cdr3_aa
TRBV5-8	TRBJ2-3	ASSLGLAGNTDTQY
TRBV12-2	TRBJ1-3	ASRLSLRYGNTIY
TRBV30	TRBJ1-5	AWRDSFYSNQPQH
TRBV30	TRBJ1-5	ALGGREGQPQH
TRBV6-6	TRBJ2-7	ASSPGTGLSYEQY
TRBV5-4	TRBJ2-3	ASGMEGVPDTQY
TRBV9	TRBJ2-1	ASSEPGTSGRGSYNEQF
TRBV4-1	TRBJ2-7	ASSQMGGQGASSYEQY
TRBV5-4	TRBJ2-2	ASSRPSGGTGELF
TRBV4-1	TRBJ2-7	ASSQEGTGLGAGQY
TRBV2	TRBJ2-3	ASRRPYGGEADTQY
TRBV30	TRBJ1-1	AWGRVGRQNTEAF
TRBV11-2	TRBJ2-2	ASSLDLLGELF